Given below is one T cell receptor (beta chain) in context. The data were taken from a study of CD8+CD57+ T cells in acquired aplastic anemia. With 2 bases removed from V and 0 bases from J, the gap between germline ends came to 7 bases. Germline CDR1 is SNHLY and CDR2 is FYNNEI. This CDR3 contains 14 residues. Genomic DNA served as template for TCR beta VDJ and CDR3 profiling. TCRdb analysed the reads with MiXCR anew, one entry per CDR3 protein. Among about 120,000 distinct CDR3 sequences listed, 55% to 60% were seen once. Only patients with CD8+CD57+ cell expansion on flow cytometry were chosen for sequencing.

V gene TRBV2 combines with J gene TRBJ1-1; D uncertain. The receptor comes from a human donor with aplastic anemia. Sequencing was done on a sample of sorted CD4+, CD8+, or CD8+CD57+ T cells (not recorded which) from PBMCs. The CDR3 DNA follows: TGTGCCAGCAGTGAACGGTTGGTGAACACTGAAGCTTTCTTT. Translating gives CASSERLVNTEAFF.